The T cell receptor beta chain under discussion was sequenced for a study of T cells after yellow fever vaccination (dated by TCRdb to about 2019). For the study in its entirety: The SMART-Seq v4 Ultra Low Input RNA kit was used to prepare libraries from fractions with low cell numbers. To follow T-cell clones before and after primary and booster YFV17D yellow fever vaccination, bulk TCR alpha and beta repertoires were sequenced over time. Two healthy male donors, one aged 18 to 29 and one aged 30 to 40 years, made up the cohort. Blood was collected at multiple timepoints before and after primary and secondary immunization, and bulk PBMC replicates and cell subsets were isolated. What the work shows at the level of the full study, not this receptor alone: A small share of clonotypes occurred in both CD4 and CD8 compartments, likely arising from convergent recombination. Most clones expanded after primary vaccination (roughly 96% of CD4 and 80% to 90% of CD8) were re-detected after the booster, suggesting that broad memory maintenance occurred. The study included only two donors, which limits how far the findings can be generalized. Compared with the primary T-cell response, the secondary T-cell response was faster but weaker, reaching its peak on day 5 rather than on day 15. Computational filtering was needed because FACS-sorted repertoires could contain abundant contaminating clonotypes from the bulk population.

Taken with the paper, the label for treatment or condition translates to: live attenuated yellow fever vaccine strain. A standard Ficoll-Paque protocol was used to isolate PBMCs from peripheral blood. Dynabeads CD4 and CD8 positive selection kits were used to isolate the CD4 and CD8 T-cell fractions. RNA was extracted with TriZol from bulk PBMCs, CD4 and CD8 fractions, and dextramer-positive and dextramer-negative fractions. The table lists this clonotype with many counts. Its antigen remains unidentified. Base qualities are not provided; no much larger clone lies one nucleotide away. This sample was sequenced with an Illumina NovaSeq 6000. TCR cDNA was synthesized by 5'RACE template switching, which introduced a universal primer site and unique molecular identifiers. Priming for cDNA synthesis came from both the TCR alpha and TCR beta constant segments. Two PCR steps were used to amplify libraries, with sample barcodes and sequencing adapters being added in the second step. Sequencing of libraries was performed on Illumina HiSeq 2500 (2x100 bp) or NovaSeq (2x150 bp). In the source study's methods: MIGEC was used to demultiplex reads and collapse the reads into UMI consensus sequences, and MiXCR was used for V(D)J alignment. Vaccine-responding clonotypes were identified with edgeR using replicate PBMC samples, with FDR below 0.01 and a log2 fold change above 5 up to day 15 being required. CD4 or CD8 identity was assigned to each bulk clonotype according to whether the clonotype was present at higher abundance in the sequenced CD4 repertoire or the sequenced CD8 repertoire. TCRdb reanalyzed the raw reads on its own, using fastp at Q25 for trimming and MiXCR for clone calling, and kept in-frame beta chains. CDR3 protein duplicates are merged, each entry listing the most common genes and DNA. V and J calls and clone size were set by TCRdb, not the authors. The sample table holds 150,000 to 200,000 distinct CDR3 sequences, of which roughly 11% were seen once. 36% of the sample comes from the top ten.

V drops 0 bases and J drops 3 bases, leaving 11 bases in between. Reading the germline V gene gives CDR1 SGHRS and CDR2 YFSETQ. The CDR3 measures 15 amino acids from cysteine to phenylalanine. Of all the DNA, just the CDR3 is kept, 45 bases in frame from base 1. The chain is encoded by TRBV5-1 joined to TRBJ2-3, and possibly TRBD2, on 5 matching bases. This TCR was recovered from a man aged 18 to 29 who received the YFV17D yellow fever vaccine. Sequenced material: CD8+ T cells sorted from PBMCs, taken 15 days after the yellow fever booster vaccination. The CDR3 here reads CASSLGFAGTDTQYF. The nucleotide sequence reads TGCGCCAGCAGCTTGGGATTTGCGGGTACAGATACGCAGTATTTT. The variable domain in full, with residues beyond the CDR3 obtained from the reference TRBV5-1 and TRBJ2-3 genes, is KAGVTQTPRYLIKTRGQQVTLSCSPISGHRSVSWYQQTPGQGLQFLFEYFSETQRNKGNFPGRFSGRQFSNSRSEMNVSTLELGDSALYLCASSLGFAGTDTQYFGPGTRLTVL.